Below, one T cell receptor beta chain is given with its context. The CDR3 spans 16 residues. Looked up from germline, CDR1 is MDHEN and CDR2 is SYDVKM. Trimming pared 6 bases from V and 6 bases from J, leaving 24 bases between. This specimen comes from a study of T cell responses to AZD1222 COVID-19 vaccine. Libraries were prepared by immunoSEQ multiplex PCR; TCRdb keeps only in-frame clonotypes and omits some of them. Here the sample spans 100,000 or so clones, 75% to 90% being singletons. V and J are TRBV28 and TRBJ2-7; possible D gene TRBD2, 7 bases. The specimen comprised peripheral blood, sampled 28 days after the second AZD1222 dose. The TCR comes from an adult who received the AZD1222 COVID-19 vaccine. This chain's CDR3 is CASSRGGGLGEGEQYF. The CDR3 bases are TGTGCCAGCAGCCGAGGGGGAGGGCTGGGTGAAGGCGAGCAGTACTTC.